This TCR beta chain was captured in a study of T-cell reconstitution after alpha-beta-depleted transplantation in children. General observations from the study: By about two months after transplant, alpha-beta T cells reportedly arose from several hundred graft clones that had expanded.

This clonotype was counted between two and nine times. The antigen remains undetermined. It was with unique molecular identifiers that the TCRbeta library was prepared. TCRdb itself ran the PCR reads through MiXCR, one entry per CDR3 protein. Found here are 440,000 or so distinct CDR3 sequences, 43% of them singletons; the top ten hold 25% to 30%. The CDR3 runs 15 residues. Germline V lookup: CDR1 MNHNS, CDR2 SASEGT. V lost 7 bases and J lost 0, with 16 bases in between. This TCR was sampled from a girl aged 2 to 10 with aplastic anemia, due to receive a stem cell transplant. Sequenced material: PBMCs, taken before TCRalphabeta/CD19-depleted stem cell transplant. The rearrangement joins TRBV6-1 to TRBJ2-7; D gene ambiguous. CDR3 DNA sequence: TGTGCCAGCACCAATGGCGTCTGGGGCTCCTACGAGCAGTACTTC. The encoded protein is CASTNGVWGSYEQYF.